This T cell receptor beta chain comes out of a study of blood T cell repertoires in COVID-19 (dated by TCRdb to about 2020). General notes on the study: Samples covering the acute and convalescent phases of COVID-19 were provided by collaborators in the United States, Italy and Spain. The material from the prospective study consisted of cDNA or gDNA derived from T cells, B-cell-depleted T cells, or PBMCs. Subjects who had been exposed to COVID-19, were actively infected with it, or had recovered from it provided the deeply sampled blood TCRbeta repertoires that made up the dataset. The repertoires were released in a freely available public database intended as a resource for research on the immune response to SARS-CoV-2. Samples came from the ongoing ImmuneRACE study (first 160 participants) plus 1,254 subjects from 6 global collaborators. The sample metadata nearly always contained a de-identified subject ID, COVID-19 status, age in years and sex. Where HLA class I and class II types were available, the types were taken from metadata supplied by the sample provider, not from assay-based typing.

Enrolling through a virtual design, the prospective study's participants ranged in age from roughly 18 to 95 years and lived across about two dozen United States geographic areas. To assign participants to cohorts, the prospective study relied on clinical history that participants themselves reported in a screening survey and a study questionnaire. For ImmuneRACE Cohort 3, a participant was defined as recovered based on two consecutive negative NP/OP PCR tests, clearance by a healthcare professional, or resolution of symptoms. Each participant in the prospective study had whole blood, serum and a nasopharyngeal or oropharyngeal swab collected by mobile phlebotomists. Additional blood draws and questionnaires over an approximately two-month period could optionally be provided by prospective study participants. Prospective study blood samples were shipped either frozen or at room temperature before DNA extraction.

Details on this clone: What this receptor recognizes is not known. Base qualities are not at hand, and no much larger clone is one base apart.

TCRbeta CDR3 regions were amplified from genomic DNA using the immunoSEQ Assay, a bias-controlled multiplex PCR. On the authors' methods: The number of nucleated cells in each sample was estimated from the amplification of reference gene primers within the assay. To quantify the absolute abundance of each unique TCRbeta CDR3 rearrangement, sequence reads were collapsed and filtered. For each sample, productive Simpson clonality was calculated as the square root of Simpson's diversity index across productive rearrangements. The table was pulled from immuneACCESS by TCRdb, which kept in-frame rearrangements only. Such tables lose some clones; where checked, under half of the loss comes from unresolved V genes, and the rest has no known cause. The DNA gave D and trimming, while V, J and clone size come from that table. The sample records about 170,000 clones, about 88% of which are singletons. Around 0.77% of the sample is in the top ten clones.

What the research found in general, with its limitations: How much clinical and demographic metadata was included differed by source and by participant, and the metadata was provided uncurated.

Trimming takes 5 bases off V and 5 bases off J; junction bases not matched to a gene: 13. From its cysteine to its phenylalanine, the CDR3 spans 16 amino acids. The retained sequence is limited to the CDR3, 48 bases, with the frame set at the first base. CDR1 and CDR2 are read off the germline V gene (reference sequence) as SEHNR and FQNEAQ. This clonotype originated in a woman under 30 who had recovered from COVID-19. The rearranged chain carries TRBV7-9 and TRBJ2-7; TRBD1 aligns with 9 central bases. Specimen: PBMCs or T cells enriched from blood (not recorded which). In nucleotides, the sequence is TGTGCCAGCAGCCCGTGGGGGGACAGGGATAGCGACGAGCAGTACTTC. The encoded protein is CASSPWGDRDSDEQYF.